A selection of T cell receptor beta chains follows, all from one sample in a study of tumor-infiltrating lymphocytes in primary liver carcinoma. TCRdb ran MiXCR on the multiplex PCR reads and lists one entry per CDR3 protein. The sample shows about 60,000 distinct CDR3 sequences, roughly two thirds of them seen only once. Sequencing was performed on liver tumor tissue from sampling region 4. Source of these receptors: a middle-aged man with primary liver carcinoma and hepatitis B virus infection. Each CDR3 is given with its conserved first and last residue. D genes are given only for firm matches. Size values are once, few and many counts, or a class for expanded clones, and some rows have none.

TGTGCCAGCAGCCGAGTAAGGGCAAGGGTCTTCACTGAAGCTTTCTTT | CASSRVRARVFTEAFF | TRBJ1-1 | . | TRBV11-2 | .
TGTAGCGTCAGGAGGACCTCGGGGGAGCAGTACTTC | CSVRRTSGEQYF | TRBJ2-7 | . | TRBV29-1 | .
TGTGCCAGCAGCCCTCCCGGGACTATCACCGGGGAGCTGTTTTTT | CASSPPGTITGELFF | TRBJ2-2 | TRBD2 | TRBV7-3 | .
TGCAGTGCTAGAGAGGCAGGGTTCTACTCCTACGAGCAGTACTTC | CSAREAGFYSYEQYF | TRBJ2-7 | . | TRBV20-1 | few
TGTACCAGCCGACCTTCGGGGGGTAGGGAAGACTACACCTTC | CTSRPSGGREDYTF | TRBJ1-2 | . | TRBV6-6 | .
TGTGCCAGCAGCCGGGGGACCACAGATACGCAGTATTTT | CASSRGTTDTQYF | TRBJ2-3 | . | TRBV11-2 | .
TGTGCCAGCAGCCAAGAACTAGGGGGAGATGTAGATACGCAGTATTTT | CASSQELGGDVDTQYF | TRBJ2-3 | . | TRBV4-2 | few
TGCGCCAGCAGCCAAGATTTGGACCGGGGACCTATCAATGAGCAGTTCTTC | CASSQDLDRGPINEQFF | TRBJ2-1 | . | TRBV4-3 | .
TGTGCCAGCTGTTTGGACAGTTATAGCGATCAGTCCCAGCATTTT | CASCLDSYSDQSQHF | TRBJ1-5 | . | TRBV6-2/TRBV6-3 | once
TGTGCCAGCAGCTTGTCCGGTAACATAGATACGCAGTATTTT | CASSLSGNIDTQYF | TRBJ2-3 | . | TRBV5-6 | .
TGTGCCAGCAGTCGGGACGTTGGGCAAGAGACCCAGTACTTC | CASSRDVGQETQYF | TRBJ2-5 | . | TRBV28 | few
TGTGCCAGCAGCTCCACTGGACTAGCGGGAGTTTTAAACACCGGGAAGCTGTTTTTT | CASSSTGLAGVLNTGKLFF | TRBJ2-2 | TRBD2 | TRBV5-6 | .
TGTGCCAACAGCTTGGGACTAGCACGAAGCTCCTACGAGCGGTACTTC | CANSLGLARSSYERYF | TRBJ2-7 | TRBD2 | TRBV11-2 | .
TGTGCCATCAGTGAGTATGAGGGCGATCAGCCCCAGCATTTT | CAISEYEGDQPQHF | TRBJ1-5 | . | TRBV10-3 | hyperexpanded
TGTACCACTAGCAACTGGACAGGGGGTGAAGAGACCCAGTACTTC | CTTSNWTGGEETQYF | TRBJ2-5 | TRBD1 | TRBV15 | few
TGCGCCAGCAGCCAAGAGGAGGGCAGTATTCAGTACTTC | CASSQEEGSIQYF | TRBJ2-4 | . | TRBV4-3 | few
TGTGCCAGTATTGGGTGGCTACGGGGGGCGAACTATGGCTACACCTTC | CASIGWLRGANYGYTF | TRBJ1-2 | . | TRBV19 | few
TGTGCCAGCAGCTCGCCCGGTGGGGGGCCCTACAATGAGCAGTTATTC | CASSSPGGGPYNEQLF | TRBJ2-1 | . | TRBV11-2 | .
TGTGCCAGTAGCTTGTTAGGGGGTAGAGGGAGAACCAATGAGCAGTCCTTC | CASSLLGGRGRTNEQSF | TRBJ2-1 | . | TRBV7-8 | .
TGCGGCGTTAATACAACCGGGACAGGGGCAGCTGGGGCCAACGTCCTGACTTTC | CGVNTTGTGAAGANVLTF | TRBJ2-6 | TRBD1 | TRBV29-1 | .
TGTGCCAGCAGTTCCTCTTACGACAGGAACACTGAAGCTTTCTTT | CASSSSYDRNTEAFF | TRBJ1-1 | . | TRBV6-6 | once
TGTGCCAACGGCTTTACAGGAGTTACCGGGGAGCTGTTTTTT | CANGFTGVTGELFF | TRBJ2-2 | . | TRBV11-1 | .
TGTAGCGGAGGATACAGAGCCTACGAGCAGTACTTC | CSGGYRAYEQYF | TRBJ2-7 | . | TRBV29-1 | .
TGCGCCAGCAGCGTAGCGAGGCTAGCCCTGGGAAAAAAAGAGACCCTGTACTTC | CASSVARLALGKKETLYF | TRBJ2-5 | . | TRBV11-2 | .
TGCAGCGTCGAAGATGGGAGAGGCAACGAGCAGTACTTC | CSVEDGRGNEQYF | TRBJ2-7 | . | TRBV29-1 | .
TGTGCCAGCAGCCCCCCGATGGTCAAGTTCCAAGAGACCCAGTACTTC | CASSPPMVKFQETQYF | TRBJ2-5 | . | TRBV7-8 | many
TGTGCAAGCAGCCCTCAGGGAGAGGCGGATGAGCAGTTCTTC | CASSPQGEADEQFF | TRBJ2-1 | . | TRBV14 | .
TGTGCCGGCGTCAGACTAGCGGGAAGGTCCTACGAGCACTACTTC | CAGVRLAGRSYEHYF | TRBJ2-7 | TRBD2 | TRBV28 | .
TGTGCCAGCAGCCATAGGACTAGCGGGAGGACCGGGGAGCTGTTTTTT | CASSHRTSGRTGELFF | TRBJ2-2 | TRBD2 | TRBV7-9 | .
TGTGTCAGCAGCCAAGATCGGGAGACTCCCTACAAGCAATACTTC | CVSSQDRETPYKQYF | TRBJ2-7 | . | TRBV4-3 | .
TGTGCCAGCAAGAGAGCGGGAGAGGGAAACATTCAGTACTTC | CASKRAGEGNIQYF | TRBJ2-4 | TRBD2 | TRBV12-3/TRBV12-4 | many
TGTGCCAGCAGTGACAATTTATCCGAAAACAATGAGCGGTTCTTC | CASSDNLSENNERFF | TRBJ2-1 | . | TRBV7-9 | few
TGTGCCATCAGTGTGACCTGGACAGGGAACTCTGGAAGCACCATATATTTT | CAISVTWTGNSGSTIYF | TRBJ1-3 | TRBD1 | TRBV10-3 | .
TGCAGCCTATCGGGACTAGGAGGCAATGAGCAGTTCTTC | CSLSGLGGNEQFF | TRBJ2-1 | TRBD2 | TRBV29-1 | .
TGCGCCAGCAGCTTGGGTAGCGGGGGCGGAGATACGCAGTATTTT | CASSLGSGGGDTQYF | TRBJ2-3 | TRBD2 | TRBV5-1 | many
TGTGCCAGCAGTTTCTCGAATCGGTACGAACAGTTCTTC | CASSFSNRYEQFF | TRBJ2-1 | . | TRBV6-5 | .
TGTGCCAGCACTTACAGCAGCACCTACAATGAGCAGTTCTTC | CASTYSSTYNEQFF | TRBJ2-1 | . | TRBV6-2/TRBV6-3 | .
TGTGCCAGCAGACCGGATAGAACTGGGGCCAACGTCCTGAGTTTC | CASRPDRTGANVLSF | TRBJ2-6 | . | TRBV5-4 | .
TGTGCCATCGGTGAGCTCCCGGGACGGGGAGGCCGGGAGCTGTTTTTT | CAIGELPGRGGRELFF | TRBJ2-2 | . | TRBV10-3 | .
TGTGCCAGCAGTTTGGATAGTTATAGCAATGAGCCCCAGTATTTT | CASSLDSYSNEPQYF | TRBJ2-3 | . | TRBV6-2/TRBV6-3 | .
. | CAISWGQGIGNEHYF | TRBJ2-7 | . | TRBV6-5 | .
TGTGCCAGCAGCGGCTCCGGACTAGCGGGACAAACCTCCTACAATGAGCAGTTCTTC | CASSGSGLAGQTSYNEQFF | TRBJ2-1 | TRBD2 | TRBV7-9 | .
TGCAGCGTTGAAGTAGGAGGAAGGGGGCAGGGCGAGCAGTTCTTC | CSVEVGGRGQGEQFF | TRBJ2-1 | TRBD1 | TRBV29-1 | few
TGTGGCAGCAGGGGGGTGGACGAGGATGCGCAGTATTTT | CGSRGVDEDAQYF | TRBJ2-3 | . | TRBV7-8 | .
TGCGCCAGCAGCAAAAGGGCCCTCGCGGATGAGCAGTTCTTC | CASSKRALADEQFF | TRBJ2-1 | . | TRBV5-1 | many
TGTGCCACGACCGGGACAGGCCAGGCGCCCCAGCACTTT | CATTGTGQAPQHF | TRBJ1-5 | TRBD1 | TRBV10-3 | .
TGTGCCAGCAGCTCGTGGGGGCGACAGGGTCAAGAGACCCAATACTTC | CASSSWGRQGQETQYF | TRBJ2-5 | TRBD1 | TRBV5-4 | .